This T cell receptor beta chain was captured in a study of T-cell reconstitution after alpha-beta-depleted transplantation in children. The V gene end was trimmed by 7 bases and the J gene end by 5 bases; junction bases not matched to a gene: 8. Germline CDR1 reads SQVTM; CDR2 reads ANQGSEA. This CDR3 has 13 residues. The TCRbeta library was prepared with unique molecular identifiers. TCRdb re-derived calls from the PCR reads in MiXCR, one entry per CDR3 protein. Here the sample spans roughly 190,000 distinct CDR3 sequences, just over 14% being singletons. Ten or more counts support this clonotype. The sequence came from a human donor who donated a stem cell graft to a child with acute lymphoblastic leukemia. Material: PBMCs from the stem cell graft donor, obtained from the stem cell graft. The gene calls are TRBV29-1 and TRBJ2-7; TRBD2 matches 10 bases. As DNA, the CDR3 is TGCAGCGGTAGCGGGAGGAATACCCACGAGCAGTACTTC. This encodes CSGSGRNTHEQYF.